The source of this TCR beta chain is a study of T cells in Graves' hyperthyroidism and ophthalmopathy (dated 2019 in TCRdb). Background for the entire study: Peripheral blood was sampled at the time of initial diagnosis, prior to any treatment. TCR V-J signatures able to tell the groups apart were searched for in a discovery cohort of approximately 95 patients, of whom roughly 42 had Graves' ophthalmopathy and 57 had stable Graves' hyperthyroidism. Prospective prediction of ophthalmopathy was tested in an independent validation cohort consisting of under 20 hyperthyroidism patients and 15 to 17 patients who later progressed to ophthalmopathy. The 95 to 100 discovery patients were divided at random into training and test sets in a 7:3 ratio. In more than 5 Graves' hyperthyroidism patients, the study also compared T-cell repertoires from thyroid tissue with T-cell repertoires from blood. Following sampling, methimazole starting at 30 mg daily was given to hyperthyroidism patients, and high-dose intravenous methylprednisolone was given to ophthalmopathy patients. TCR Vbeta CDR3 sequencing of roughly 140 peripheral blood samples (about 45 ophthalmopathy, about 74 hyperthyroidism and roughly 17 progressor patients) is reported in the paper.

The TCR beta CDR3 regions were amplified from the RNA transcripts. The TCR CDR3 was subjected to a first round of RT-PCR using the HTBI primer set and the Qiagen OneStep RT-PCR kit. The libraries were constructed in a second round of multiplex PCR and then size-selected and purified. Paired-end sequencing of the libraries was performed with 100 bp reads on an Illumina HiSeq2000. The study's own analysis went as follows. SOAPnuke was used to process the raw data, throwing out any read that contained adapters or uncalled bases, had a mean Phred below 15, or lacked an exact constant-primer or identifier match. COPE v1.2.5 was used to merge high-quality paired reads, and clonotypes were defined as unique nucleotide sequences. MiTCR v1.1 was used to align the clonotypes against IMGT TRBV, TRBD and TRBJ reference segments. Only V-J combinations with frequency above 0.0001, covering roughly 99% of repertoires, were analysed. A TCS score was defined as the ratio of F50 (clonal expansion) to E x V (chaos), with BLOSUM62-based TCRdist applied between CDR3 peptides within each V-J. Welch's t-statistics and random forest reduced fewer than 550 V-J features to 10 to 15, which were used in a naive Bayes classifier (R e1071). Through fastp at Q25 and MiXCR, TCRdb rebuilt clones from the public reads, retaining in-frame beta chains. Every distinct CDR3 protein forms one entry, paired with its most common genes and DNA. The V and J calls were not made by the authors but by TCRdb's processing. For this sample the table gives more than 550,000 distinct CDR3 sequences, of which roughly 20% were detected only once. The ten largest clones take up about a sixth of the sample.

This clonotype was recorded at least ten times. The clone's antigen remains unknown. No much larger clonotype is one base removed from it; base qualities were not supplied. Hyperthyroidism patients were aged 18 to 65 years and newly diagnosed, with disease duration of less than 2 months. Exclusion was applied to patients with uncontrolled infections, other autoimmune diseases, pregnancy or lactation. Diagnoses were based on clinical symptoms, serum thyroxine and TRAb, thyroid ultrasound and orbital computed tomography. Blood from progressor patients was drawn when they were first diagnosed with hyperthyroidism, before any ophthalmopathy symptoms appeared. PBMCs were separated from about 10 ml of fresh peripheral blood using Ficoll-Paque density gradient centrifugation. Progressor patients were first diagnosed with Graves' hyperthyroidism and then developed ophthalmopathy during follow-up. Trizol reagent was used to extract total RNA, and RNA quality was then checked on an Agilent 2100 Bioanalyzer.

On the study overall, not on this receptor specifically: A model built on a 13 V-J signature distinguished ophthalmopathy from stable hyperthyroidism, reaching 87.88% sensitivity and about 81% specificity in cross-validation and 80%/75% in testing. Blood samples also contained most of the expanded thyroid clonotypes (frequency above 0.001), which suggests that blood repertoires may reflect thyroid immune responses. No statistical method was used to set the sample size in advance, and investigators knew the group allocation. In validation, the model predicted progression to ophthalmopathy a median of about 6.8 months before onset, with over 60% sensitivity and just under 75% specificity.

This TCR derives from a woman between 50 and 59 years old with Graves' hyperthyroidism that later progressed to Graves' ophthalmopathy. Sequenced sample: blood.

The CDR3 sequence is CASSFEQSEKLFF. The nucleotides are TGCGCCAGCAGCTTTGAACAGTCGGAAAAACTGTTTTTT. The sequence links TRBV5-1 to TRBJ1-4; no D gene call is confident. The germline V gene encodes CDR1 SGHRS and CDR2 YFSETQ. Trimming at the junction amounts to 2 bases on V and 8 bases on J, and the germline ends lie 10 bases apart. The CDR3, from cysteine to phenylalanine, totals 13 residues. The CDR3 DNA has 39 bases and is translated from base 1.